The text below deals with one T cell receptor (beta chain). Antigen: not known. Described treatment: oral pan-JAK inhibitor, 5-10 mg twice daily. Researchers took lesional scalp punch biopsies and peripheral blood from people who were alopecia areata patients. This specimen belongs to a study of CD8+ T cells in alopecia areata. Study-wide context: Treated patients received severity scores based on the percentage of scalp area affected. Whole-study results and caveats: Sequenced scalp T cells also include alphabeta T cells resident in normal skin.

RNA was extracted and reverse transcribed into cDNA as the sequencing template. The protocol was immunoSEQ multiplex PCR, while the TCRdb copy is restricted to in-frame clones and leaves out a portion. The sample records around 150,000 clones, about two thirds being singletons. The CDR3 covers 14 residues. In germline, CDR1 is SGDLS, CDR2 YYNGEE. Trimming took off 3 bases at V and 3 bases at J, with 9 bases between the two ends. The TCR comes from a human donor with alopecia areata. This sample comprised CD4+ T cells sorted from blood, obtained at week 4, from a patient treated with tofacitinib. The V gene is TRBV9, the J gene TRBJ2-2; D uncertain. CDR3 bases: TGTGCCAGCAGCGGCCAATCGTACACCGGGGAGCTGTTTTTT. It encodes CASSGQSYTGELFF. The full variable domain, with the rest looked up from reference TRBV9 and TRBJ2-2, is DSGVTQTPKHLITATGQRVTLRCSPRSGDLSVYWYQQSLDQGLQFLIQYYNGEERAKGNILERFSAQQFPDLHSELNLSSLELGDSALYFCASSGQSYTGELFFGEGSRLTVL.